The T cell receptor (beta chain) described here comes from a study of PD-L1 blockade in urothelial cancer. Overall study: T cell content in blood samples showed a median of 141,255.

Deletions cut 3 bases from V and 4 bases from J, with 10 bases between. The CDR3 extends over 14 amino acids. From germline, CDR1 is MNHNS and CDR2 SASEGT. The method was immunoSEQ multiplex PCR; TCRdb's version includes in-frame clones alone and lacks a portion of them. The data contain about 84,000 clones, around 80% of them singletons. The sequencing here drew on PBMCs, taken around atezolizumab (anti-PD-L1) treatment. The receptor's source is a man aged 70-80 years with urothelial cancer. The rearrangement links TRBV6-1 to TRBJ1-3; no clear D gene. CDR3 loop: CASSDPGLGNTIYF. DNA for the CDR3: TGTGCCAGCAGTGACCCAGGTCTGGGAAACACCATATATTTT.